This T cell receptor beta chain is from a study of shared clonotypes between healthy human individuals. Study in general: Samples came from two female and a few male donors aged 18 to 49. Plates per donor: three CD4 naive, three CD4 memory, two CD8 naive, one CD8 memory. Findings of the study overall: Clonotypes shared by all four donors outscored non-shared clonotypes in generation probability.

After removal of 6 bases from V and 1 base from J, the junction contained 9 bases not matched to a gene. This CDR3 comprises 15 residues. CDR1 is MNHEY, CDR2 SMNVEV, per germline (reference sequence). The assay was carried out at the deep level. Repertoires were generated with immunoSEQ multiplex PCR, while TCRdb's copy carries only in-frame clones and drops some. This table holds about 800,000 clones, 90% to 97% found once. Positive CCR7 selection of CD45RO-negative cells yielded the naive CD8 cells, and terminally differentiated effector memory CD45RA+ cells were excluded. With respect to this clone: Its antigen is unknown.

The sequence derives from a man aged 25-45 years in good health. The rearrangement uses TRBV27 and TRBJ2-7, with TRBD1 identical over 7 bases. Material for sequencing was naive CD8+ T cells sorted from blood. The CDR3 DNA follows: TGTGCCAGCAGCCCTGCGACAGGGACATCCTACGAGCAGTACTTC. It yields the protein CASSPATGTSYEQYF.